This T cell receptor (beta chain) derives from a study of T-cell memory formation after mild COVID-19 (dated by TCRdb to the early 2020s). Notes on the research overall: Most TCR sequence clusters were specific to one of the two donors. The cohort comprised two young, previously healthy adult volunteers, one female and one male. In a couple of donors, T-cell clones that expanded and contracted after mild COVID-19 were followed by sequencing TCRalpha and TCRbeta repertoires longitudinally.

Ficoll-Paque density gradient centrifugation was the method used to isolate PBMCs. Inclusive of the bounding cysteine and phenylalanine, the CDR3 is 13 residues long. The kept DNA is CDR3 alone, 39 bases in frame from the first base. The trim is 5 bases for V and 1 base for J, with a gap of 9 bases between the germline ends. Sequencing instrument: Illumina NovaSeq 6000. TCRalpha and TCRbeta cDNA libraries were built by 5'RACE with constant-segment primers, adding sample barcodes and unique molecular identifiers. RNA was extracted from every sample with Trizol reagent. Amplification of the libraries took two PCR steps, and the second step added a second sample barcode plus Illumina TruSeq adapters. Libraries were sequenced on an Illumina NovaSeq with 2 x 150 bp paired-end reads. Under the source paper's analysis protocol: Demultiplexing of reads and collapsing into UMI-guided consensus sequences were performed with migec v1.2.7. Using mixcr v2.1.11, the UMI consensuses were aligned to TRA and TRB V and J templates and assembled into clonotypes. A clonotype was counted as expanded or contracted only when both edgeR and NoisET called the clonotype significant, with the noise models trained on biological replicates. For edgeR calls, a false discovery rate-adjusted p below 0.01 and a log2 fold-change threshold of 1 were applied. PCA with hierarchical clustering of max-normalized trajectories of the 1000 most abundant clonotypes was used as exploratory dynamics analysis. Separately sequenced CD4+ and CD8+ repertoires were used to assign the CD4 or CD8 phenotype of responding clones. TCRdb applied fastp at Q25 and MiXCR to the public reads, then kept only in-frame beta chains. Each entry is one CDR3 protein sequence, shown with its most common DNA and genes. The V and J calls were not made by the authors but by TCRdb's processing. A total of fewer than 350,000 distinct CDR3 sequences appear in this sample, 15% to 20% of them only once. The top ten clonotypes cover more than 20% of the sample.

On this clonotype itself: Its antigen is unknown. The record has no base qualities; no much larger clone is one base away.

Summary of the overall study and its limitations: The second-wave clones that peaked on day 37 were not confirmed to be SARS-CoV-2 specific. Some responding clones were found in pre-infection memory, which suggests that pre-existing cross-reactive memory T cells took part in the SARS-CoV-2 response. Only two mild cases were covered in the study, and larger cohorts including severe cases with pre-infection samples were considered necessary. Contracting CD4+ clones were found mainly in CM and EM memory subsets, while CD8+ clones were enriched in EMRA. Clones contracting from day 15 to 85 had balanced CD4/CD8 phenotypes, while a second wave expanding from day 15 to 37 was biased towards CD4+.

Sequenced sample: PBMCs or a T cell subset sorted from them (not recorded which). The receptor comes from a young man who had mild COVID-19 (a few samples of this study predate the infection). The sample titles of this study are shuffled in the database, so cell type and time point are left out; the donor was told from shared clones. The chain is assembled from TRBV12-3 or TRBV12-4 and TRBJ2-7; the D gene could be TRBD1 or TRBD2, each one agreeing over 5 bases. The DNA sequence is given as TGTGCCAGCAGTCGAGGGGTTTCCTACGAGCAGTACTTC. This codes for CASSRGVSYEQYF.